These 7 T cell receptor beta chains were all obtained from the same sample, sequenced in a study of shared clonotypes between healthy human individuals. Clones were sequenced by immunoSEQ multiplex PCR, and TCRdb holds only the in-frame ones, with some missing. The sample lists 900,000 to 1,200,000 clones, 78% occurring once. What was sequenced was memory CD4+ T cells from PBMCs. Stated subset: CD45RA-negative fraction. All receptors come from a man between 18 and 35 years old in good health. Some clones in this sample may be carry-over from other donors' samples.

V usage is TRBV7-9 and J usage is TRBJ2-5; a weak D match, TRBD1 (6 bases). The V end was cut by 3 bases, the J end by 2 bases, with 13 bases between. The CDR3 is 15 amino acids. From germline, CDR1 is SEHNR and CDR2 FQNEAQ (reference sequence). Here the CDR3 DNA reads TGTGCCAGCAGCTTGGAAGGACAGCCTCAAGAGACCCAGTACTTC. Amino acid sequence: CASSLEGQPQETQYF. The whole variable domain, remainder taken from reference TRBV7-9 and TRBJ2-5, is DTGVSQNPRHKITKRGQNVTFRCDPISEHNRLYWYRQTLGQGPEFLTYFQNEAQLEKSRLLSDRFSAERPKGSFSTLEIQRTEQGDSAMYLCASSLEGQPQETQYFGPGTRLLVL.

This clone has a single count. The rearrangement uses TRBV18 and TRBJ1-1; D is unresolved. There are 14 residues in the CDR3. Germline-derived CDR1 and CDR2 are KGHSH and LQKENI. The V end lost 2 bases, the J end lost 4 bases, and 11 bases lay between the germline ends. The DNA of the CDR3 is TGTGCCAGCTCACCATTGGCCAGGACCACTGAAGCTTTCTTT. As protein: CASSPLARTTEAFF. The full variable domain, completed using reference TRBV18 and TRBJ1-1, is NAGVMQNPRHLVRRRGQEARLRCSPMKGHSHVYWYRQLPEEGLKFMVYLQKENIIDESGMPKERFSAEFPKEGPSILRIQQVVRGDSAAYFCASSPLARTTEAFFGQGTRLTVV.

CDR3: CASSEIVGQETQYF. The CDR3 nucleotides are TGTGCCAGCAGCGAAATAGTGGGTCAAGAGACCCAGTACTTC. The V gene is TRBV7-9, the J gene TRBJ2-5; D is uncertain. CDR1 is SEHNR and CDR2 is FQNEAQ in the germline V gene (reference sequence). Trimming took 5 bases from V and 2 from J, leaving 12 bases between them. The CDR3 is made up of 14 amino acids.

The table lists this clone with a few counts. The chain joins TRBV28 to TRBJ1-1; a weak D match, TRBD1 (6 bases). V shed 5 bases and J shed 4 bases, with 17 bases lying between them. The CDR3 covers 15 residues. Germline V gene data show CDR1 as MDHEN and CDR2 as SYDVKM. The CDR3 is CASSDQTGRGTEAFF. DNA of the CDR3: TGTGCCAGCAGTGACCAGACAGGCCGGGGCACTGAAGCTTTCTTT.

The V and J genes are TRBV5-8 and TRBJ1-2; a possible D gene is TRBD1 (6 bases). Per the germline V gene, CDR1 is SGHTS and CDR2 is YDEGEE. Trimming cost V 4 bases and J 2 bases, with 15 bases left between them. The CDR3 is made up of 15 amino acids. The CDR3 DNA is TGTGCCAGCAGCCGTACCGTGGGGGCAAACTATGGCTACACCTTC. This translates into CASSRTVGANYGYTF. Filled out from reference TRBV5-8 and TRBJ1-2, the complete variable domain reads EAGVTQSPTHLIKTRGQQATLRCSPISGHTSVYWYQQALGLGLQFLLWYDEGEERNRGNFPPRFSGRQFPNYSSELNVNALELEDSALYLCASSRTVGANYGYTFGSGTRLTVV.

The chain recombines TRBV2 with TRBJ1-3; TRBD1 matches at 8 bases. CDR1 and CDR2 (germline): SNHLY, FYNNEI. The ends lost 5 bases at V and 10 bases at J; junction bases unmatched: 13. CDR3 length: 15 amino acids. CDR3 nucleotides: TGTGCCAGCAGTCGACAGGGGTTGCTGGTCTCGACCATATATTTT. As protein: CASSRQGLLVSTIYF.

This chain connects TRBV30 to TRBJ1-4, with a tentative D call TRBD1 (6 bases). CDR3 length equals 15 residues. V was trimmed by 8 bases and J by 4 bases, leaving 20 bases between them. The V gene's germline CDR1 is GTSNPN and CDR2 SVGIG (reference sequence). In DNA, the CDR3 is TGTGCCCAAGGGGTCGGGACAATGTTTAATGAAAAACTGTTTTTT. It yields the protein CAQGVGTMFNEKLFF.